This T cell receptor beta chain is drawn from a study of T cells in Graves' hyperthyroidism and ophthalmopathy. The V and J ends lost 3 bases and 2 bases respectively, with 11 bases between them. The CDR3 has 15 amino acids. The sample holds a few counts of this clonotype. Amplified regions were TCR beta CDR3 sequences from RNA transcripts. In the first-round RT-PCR of the TCR CDR3, the HTBI primer set was used. MiXCR, run by TCRdb on the multiplex PCR reads, gives a single entry per CDR3 protein. This table has under 350,000 distinct CDR3 sequences, roughly 18% appearing once. Sequenced material: blood. This chain links TRBV12-3 or TRBV12-4 with TRBJ2-1, with D hard to call. This sequence was found in a woman aged 50 to 60 with Graves' hyperthyroidism. This chain's CDR3 is CASSFSTLTYNEQFF. Written as DNA, the CDR3 is TGTGCCAGCAGTTTCAGTACACTAACCTACAATGAGCAGTTCTTC.